This TCR beta chain derives from a study of blood T cell repertoires in COVID-19. Produced via immunoSEQ multiplex PCR; TCRdb's table is partial and in-frame only. The sample includes a few hundred thousand clones, around four fifths of them seen just once. CDR1 is SGDLS, CDR2 YYNGEE, per germline. The trim removed 4 bases at V and 8 bases at J, leaving 11 bases unmatched. The CDR3 is made up of 15 amino acids. The gene calls are TRBV9 and TRBJ2-1; 8 nucleotides match TRBD2. Specimen: peripheral blood. The receptor comes from a woman aged 50 to 65 with active or convalescent COVID-19. CDR3 amino acids: CASSPGLVILDEQFF. The CDR3 nucleotides read TGTGCCAGCAGCCCGGGACTAGTGATTCTCGATGAGCAGTTCTTC.